The 13 T cell receptor beta chains listed next were all sequenced from one sample in a study of OX40 agonist ivuxolimab in advanced cancers. This table comes from immunoSEQ multiplex PCR, and its TCRdb copy is limited to in-frame clones, with some not included. The table shows approximately 43,000 clones, with around four fifths occurring only once. The sample was CD4+ or CD8+ T cells sorted from blood, taken in a trial of the OX40 agonist ivuxolimab. The receptors were gathered from an adult with an advanced solid tumor such as melanoma, head and neck, liver or kidney cancer.

The chain carries TRBV7-8 and TRBJ2-3; tentative D call: TRBD2 (6 bases). CDR1 and CDR2 (germline): SGHVS, FQNEAQ. The CDR3 extends over 15 amino acids. Trimming removed 5 bases at V and 5 bases at J, with 17 bases between. CDR3 sequence: CASSPTRLGVDTQYF. DNA of the CDR3: TGTGCCAGCAGCCCGACTAGGCTAGGAGTAGATACGCAGTATTTT.

The chain couples TRBV6-5 to TRBJ1-1, with D unclear. V lost 2 bases, J lost 6 bases, and 10 bases lay in between. Germline loops: CDR1 MNHEY, CDR2 SVGAGI. The CDR3 consists of 13 residues. The CDR3 DNA is TGTGCCAGCAGTTACGGTCATCGGTCTGAAGCTTTCTTT. Translation: CASSYGHRSEAFF.

The chain carries TRBV30 and TRBJ1-2; D is possibly TRBD1 (5 bases). CDR3 size: 13 residues. Germline V gene lookup returns CDR1 GTSNPN and CDR2 SVGIG (reference sequence). The ends were cut back, 3 bases at V and 7 bases at J, with 15 bases in the middle. Here the CDR3 DNA reads TGTGCCTGGAGGGGGGAAGGGGCAGGTGGCTACACCTTC. It codes for CAWRGEGAGGYTF.

The V gene is TRBV6-1, the J gene TRBJ2-7, with no clear D. The V gene's germline CDR1 is MNHNS and CDR2 SASEGT. CDR3 length equals 13 residues. The V gene lost 2 bases and the J gene lost 1 base, with 6 bases spanning the gap. In DNA form, the CDR3 reads TGTGCCAGCAGTGAACTGAGGTCCTACGAGCAGTACTTC. Translation: CASSELRSYEQYF.

The CDR3 coding sequence is TGTGCCAGCAGTTTATACCCCAGACTAGCAAGCTCCTACAATGAGCAGTTCTTC. Protein: CASSLYPRLASSYNEQFF. The chain recombines TRBV27 with TRBJ2-1, with TRBD2 matching 7 bases. The CDR3 is made up of 18 amino acids. V shed 1 base and J 0 bases; nucleotides not matched to a gene: 9. Germline V gene lookup returns CDR1 MNHEY and CDR2 SMNVEV (reference sequence).

The gene calls are TRBV11-3 and TRBJ1-5; D is uncertain. The germline V and J ends were trimmed by 3 bases and 5 bases, with 14 bases remaining between them. CDR1 is SGHNT, CDR2 YENEEA, per germline. The CDR3 totals 15 residues. CDR3 protein: CASSFDRTDDQPQHF. The CDR3 DNA follows: TGTGCCAGCAGCTTCGATCGGACCGATGATCAGCCCCAGCATTTT. Full variable domain (outside the CDR3, taken from reference TRBV11-3 and TRBJ1-5): EAGVVQSPRYKIIEKKQPVAFWCNPISGHNTLYWYLQNLGQGPELLIRYENEEAVDDSQLPKDRFSAERLKGVDSTLKIQPAELGDSAVYLCASSFDRTDDQPQHFGDGTRLSIL.

This clone occurred a few times. The chain recombines TRBV6-6 with TRBJ2-7; perhaps TRBD2 as D (6 bases). The CDR3 covers 13 residues. Germline CDR1 and CDR2: MNHNY and SVGAGI (reference sequence). DNA for the CDR3: TGTGCGATCAGAGGAATCCCGGAGGGCGAGCAGTACTTC. Translation gives CAIRGIPEGEQYF.

This clone was picked up a small number of times. The CDR3 reads CASSLEEQFNEKLFF. For the CDR3, the DNA is TGCGCCAGCAGCCTAGAGGAACAGTTTAATGAAAAACTGTTTTTT. The gene calls are TRBV4-1 and TRBJ1-4; D is uncertain. Germline V gene sequence: CDR1 MGHRA, CDR2 YSYEKL. The germline V and J ends were trimmed by 4 bases and 4 bases, with 13 bases remaining between them. The CDR3 spans 15 residues.

The chain carries TRBV29-1 and TRBJ1-5, with a possible D match to TRBD1 (6 bases). This CDR3 has 14 residues. CDR1 and CDR2 from the germline V gene are SQVTM and ANQGSEA. Trimming removed 6 bases from V and 6 bases from J, with 18 bases in between. The CDR3 sequence: CSVQQGDGSQPQHF. CDR3 DNA: TGCAGCGTACAACAGGGAGATGGGAGTCAGCCCCAGCATTTT.

The chain couples TRBV6-6 to TRBJ1-1, with D possibly being TRBD1 (5 bases). With 4 bases removed from V and 1 base from J, the gap between germline ends came to 10 bases. The CDR3 is made up of 14 amino acids. CDR1 is MNHNY and CDR2 is SVGAGI in the germline V gene (reference sequence). CDR3 sequence (DNA): TGTGCCAGCAGTTCCCCGCAGGGGAACACTGAAGCTTTCTTT. As protein: CASSSPQGNTEAFF.

The chain employs TRBV30 and TRBJ2-1; D gene uncertain. CDR1 GTSNPN and CDR2 SVGIG come from the germline V gene (reference sequence). The CDR3 covers 14 residues. V lost 3 bases and J 5 bases, leaving 14 bases between the germline ends. The CDR3: CAWSLFNIHNEQFF. The DNA for the CDR3 is TGTGCCTGGAGCCTTTTTAACATCCACAATGAGCAGTTCTTC.

CDR3 protein: CASSIYRGSGNTIYF. CDR3 sequence (DNA): TGTGCCAGTAGTATATACAGGGGATCTGGAAACACCATATATTTT. The chain uses TRBV19 and TRBJ1-3; 7 positions match TRBD1. Trimming removed 2 bases from V and 1 base from J; junction bases left unmatched: 2. Germline CDR1 is LNHDA and CDR2 is SQIVND (reference sequence). The CDR3 loop spans 15 amino acids.

The rearrangement links TRBV14 to TRBJ2-6, with TRBD1 as a possible D gene (5 bases). The germline CDR1 and CDR2 sequences are SGHDN and FVKESK. The length of the CDR3 is 15 residues. V lost 6 bases to trimming and J lost 0 bases, with 9 bases between them. As DNA, the CDR3 is TGTGCCAGCAGACCAACAGGCTCTGGGGCCAACGTCCTGACTTTC. Its protein is CASRPTGSGANVLTF. Full variable domain (rest looked up from reference TRBV14 and TRBJ2-6): EAGVTQFPSHSVIEKGQTVTLRCDPISGHDNLYWYRRVMGKEIKFLLHFVKESKQDESGMPNNRFLAERTGGTYSTLKVQPAELEDSGVYFCASRPTGSGANVLTFGAGSRLTVL.